Listed below are T cell receptor beta chains from one sample, sequenced in a study of blood T cell repertoires in COVID-19. The table came from immunoSEQ multiplex PCR; TCRdb's copy has only in-frame clones and leaves some out. Of 350,000 or so clones in the sample, approximately 90% were seen once. The sequencing input was peripheral blood. The receptors stem from a woman aged 55-69 years with COVID-19, enrolled during active disease. The CDR3 runs from the conserved cysteine through the conserved F or W. A D gene is named only where the DNA matches it firmly.

TRBJ2-7 - TRBV27 TGTGCCAGCAGTAATAGGGGGAAAGCCTACGAGCAGTACTTC CASSNRGKAYEQYF
TRBJ1-2 - TRBV24-1 TGTGCCACCAGTGATTTACAGGGAGCTGGCTACACCTTC CATSDLQGAGYTF
TRBJ2-7 TRBD2 TRBV28 TGTGCCAGCAGTTTAATAGCGGGGGCTTCCTACGAGCAGTACTTC CASSLIAGASYEQYF
TRBJ2-5 - TRBV9 TGTGCCAGCAGCCTTAGGGGCTCTCAAGAGACCCAGTACTTC CASSLRGSQETQYF
TRBJ1-1 TRBD1 TRBV6-5 TGTGCCAGCAGTTGGGGGGACAGGGCGAACACTGAAGCTTTCTTT CASSWGDRANTEAFF
TRBJ1-5 - TRBV4-1 TGCGCCAGCAGCCAAGATCGGACAGCTAGCAATCAGCCCCAGCATTTT CASSQDRTASNQPQHF
TRBJ1-1 - TRBV3-1/TRBV3-2 TGTGCCAGCAGCCGACCCAGGGGAAACGCTGAAGCTTTCTTT CASSRPRGNAEAFF
TRBJ1-2 - TRBV7-9 TGTGCCAGCAGCTTAATATCTAACTATGGCTACACCTTC CASSLISNYGYTF
TRBJ1-1 - TRBV6-6 TGTGCCAGCAGTTACTTCGGAGGAGGGACTGAAGCTTTCTTT CASSYFGGGTEAFF
TRBJ2-7 TRBD1 TRBV19 TGTGCCAGTAGTCTACGGACAGGGGGTACCTACGAGCAGTACTTC CASSLRTGGTYEQYF